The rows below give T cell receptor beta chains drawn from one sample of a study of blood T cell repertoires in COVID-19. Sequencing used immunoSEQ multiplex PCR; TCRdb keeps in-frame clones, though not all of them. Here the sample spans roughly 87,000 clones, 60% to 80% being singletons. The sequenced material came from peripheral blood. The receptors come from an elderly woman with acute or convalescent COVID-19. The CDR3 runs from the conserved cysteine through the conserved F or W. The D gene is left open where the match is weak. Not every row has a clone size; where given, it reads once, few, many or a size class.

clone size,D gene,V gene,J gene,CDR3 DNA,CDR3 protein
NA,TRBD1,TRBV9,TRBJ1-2,TGTGCCAGCAGCCCCCAGGCAGGGGGCGAGTTCGTTCTTGGCTACACCTTC,CASSPQAGGEFVLGYTF
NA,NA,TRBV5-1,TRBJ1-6,TGCGCCAGCAGCTCAGGGGCCCTTGCGAGTAATTCACCCCTCCACTTT,CASSSGALASNSPLHF
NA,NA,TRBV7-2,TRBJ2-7,TGTGCCAGCAGCTTTGGGCCAGCCTACGAGCAGTACTTC,CASSFGPAYEQYF
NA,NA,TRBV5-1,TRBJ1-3,TGCGCCAGCAGCCCCGTTTCGTTCTCTGGAAACACCATATATTTT,CASSPVSFSGNTIYF
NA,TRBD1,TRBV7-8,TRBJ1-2,TGTGCCAGCAGCCGAGATTATCAGACAGGGTATAACTATGGCTACACCTTC,CASSRDYQTGYNYGYTF
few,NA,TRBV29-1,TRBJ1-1,TGCAGCGTTACAGGGATGAACACTGAAGCTTTCTTT,CSVTGMNTEAFF
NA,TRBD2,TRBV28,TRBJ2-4,TGTGCCAGCAGTCGCGGGGGGGCCAAAAACATTCAGTACTTC,CASSRGGAKNIQYF
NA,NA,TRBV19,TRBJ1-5,TGTGCCAGTAGTGTTTATACAGGGCACAATCAGCCCCAGCATTTT,CASSVYTGHNQPQHF
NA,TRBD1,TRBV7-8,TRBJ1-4,TGTGCCAGCAGCCCAAGGGTTGGGCAGGGGGCTAATGAAAAACTGTTTTTT,CASSPRVGQGANEKLFF
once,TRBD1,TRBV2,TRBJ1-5,TGTGCCAGCAGGACAGGGCGGAGCAATCAGCCCCAGCATTTT,CASRTGRSNQPQHF
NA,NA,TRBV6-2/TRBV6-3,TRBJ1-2,TGTGCCAGCAGCCCCAGGGTGGTCTATGGCTACACCTTC,CASSPRVVYGYTF
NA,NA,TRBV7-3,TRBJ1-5,TGTGCCACCCCTCTCCAGCCCCAGCATTTT,CATPLQPQHF
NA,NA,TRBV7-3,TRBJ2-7,TGTGCCAGCCAGGGACTCACCTACGAGCAGTACTTC,CASQGLTYEQYF
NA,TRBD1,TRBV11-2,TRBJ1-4,TGTGCCAGCAGCTTAGATCGACGAACACGGGCAGGGGGAAATGAAAAACTGTTTTTT,CASSLDRRTRAGGNEKLFF
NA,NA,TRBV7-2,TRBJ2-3,TGTGCCAGCAGCCCAAACTCGGCAGATACGCAGTATTTT,CASSPNSADTQYF
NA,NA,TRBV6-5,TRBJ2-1,TGTGCCAGCAGTTCCCAGGTCGGAAATGAGCAGTTCTTC,CASSSQVGNEQFF
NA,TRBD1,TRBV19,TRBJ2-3,TGTGCCAGTAGTGGATCGACAGGGGGCACCCCAAGCACAGATACGCAGTATTTT,CASSGSTGGTPSTDTQYF
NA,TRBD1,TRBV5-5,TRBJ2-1,TGTGCCAGCAGCACTTTCGGGACAGGCTACAATGAGCAGTTCTTC,CASSTFGTGYNEQFF
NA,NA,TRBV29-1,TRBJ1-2,TGCAGCCTTGCCGATGGCTACACCTTC,CSLADGYTF
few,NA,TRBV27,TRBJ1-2,TGTGCCAGCAGTTTAGGAGGGGTTTATGGCTACACCTTC,CASSLGGVYGYTF
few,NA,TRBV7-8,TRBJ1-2,TGTGCCAGCAGCTTAGCGGGGGGGTTCTATGGCTACACCTTC,CASSLAGGFYGYTF
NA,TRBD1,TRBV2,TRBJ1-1,TGTGCCAGCGGCAGTGAAAACAGGGGGCTAGAAGCTTTCTTT,CASGSENRGLEAFF
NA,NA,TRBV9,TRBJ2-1,TGTGCCAGCAGCGTGTCCAGCGGACCCTACAATGAGCAGTTCTTC,CASSVSSGPYNEQFF
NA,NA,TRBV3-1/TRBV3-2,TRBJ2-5,TGTGCCAGCAGCCAAGCGGGGGAAGAGACCCAGTACTTC,CASSQAGEETQYF
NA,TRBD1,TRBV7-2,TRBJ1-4,TGTGCCAGCAGTCAAAGTCGGGCCAGGGGGGATGAAAAACTGTTTTTT,CASSQSRARGDEKLFF
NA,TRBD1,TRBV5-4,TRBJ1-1,TGTGCCAGCGGGGATAGACAGGGGGACATGAACACTGAAGCTTTCTTT,CASGDRQGDMNTEAFF
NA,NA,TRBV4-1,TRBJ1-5,TGCGCCAGCAGCCCCACCCCAGGCGACGGGAGGCCCCAGCATTTT,CASSPTPGDGRPQHF
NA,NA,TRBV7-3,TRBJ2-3,TGTGCCAGCAGCTTAAGCCTAGCAACGGATACGCAGTATTTT,CASSLSLATDTQYF
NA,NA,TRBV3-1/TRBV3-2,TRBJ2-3,TGTGCCAGCAGCAGCTCACTAGCCGATACGCAGTATTTT,CASSSSLADTQYF
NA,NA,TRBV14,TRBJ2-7,TGTGCCAGCAGCCAAGAGCAGGGTTCCTTGGAGCAGTACTTC,CASSQEQGSLEQYF
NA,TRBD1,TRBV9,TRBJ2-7,TGTGCCAGCAGCCCACCGGGACAGGGGTCCTACGAGCAGTACTTC,CASSPPGQGSYEQYF
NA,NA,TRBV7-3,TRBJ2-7,TGTGCCAGCAGCTCATTAACAGGGTTCGAGCAGTACTTC,CASSSLTGFEQYF
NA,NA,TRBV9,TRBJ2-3,TGTGCCAGCAGCGTAGGGGCTAACCCCACAGATACGCAGTATTTT,CASSVGANPTDTQYF
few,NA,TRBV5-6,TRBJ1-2,TGTGCCAGCAGCCAATACTCCGGGCCAAGGAGGGGCTACACCTTC,CASSQYSGPRRGYTF
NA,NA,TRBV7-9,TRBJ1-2,TGTGCCAGCAGCTTATTCGACGGCGCCACAGTTGGGTATGGCTACACCTTC,CASSLFDGATVGYGYTF
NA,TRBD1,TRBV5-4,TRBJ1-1,TGTGCCAGCAGCTCCTATGGACAGGGAGGCACTGAAGCTTTCTTT,CASSSYGQGGTEAFF
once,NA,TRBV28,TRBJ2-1,TGTGCCGTCTATGGGGCAGGACCTTACAATGAGCAGTTCTTC,CAVYGAGPYNEQFF
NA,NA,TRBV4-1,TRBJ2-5,TGCGCCAGCAGCCAGGACAGAAGCCAAGAGACCCAGTACTTC,CASSQDRSQETQYF